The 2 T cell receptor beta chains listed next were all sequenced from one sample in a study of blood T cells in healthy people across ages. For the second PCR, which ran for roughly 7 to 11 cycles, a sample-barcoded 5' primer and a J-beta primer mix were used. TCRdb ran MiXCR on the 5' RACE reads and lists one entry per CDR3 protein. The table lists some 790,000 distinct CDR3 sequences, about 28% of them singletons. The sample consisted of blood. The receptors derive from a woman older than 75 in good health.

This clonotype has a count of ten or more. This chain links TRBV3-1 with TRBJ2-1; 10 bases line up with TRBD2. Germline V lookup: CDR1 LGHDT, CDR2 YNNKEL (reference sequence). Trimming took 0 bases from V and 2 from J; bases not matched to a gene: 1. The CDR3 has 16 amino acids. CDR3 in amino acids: CASSQEGTSAYNEQFF. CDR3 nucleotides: TGTGCCAGCAGCCAAGAAGGGACTAGCGCCTACAATGAGCAGTTCTTC.

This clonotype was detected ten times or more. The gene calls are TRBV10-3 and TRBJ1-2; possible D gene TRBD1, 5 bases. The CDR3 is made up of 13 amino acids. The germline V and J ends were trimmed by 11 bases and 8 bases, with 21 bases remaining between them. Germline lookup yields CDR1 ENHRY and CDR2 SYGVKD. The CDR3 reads CAVRQGAGGGYTF. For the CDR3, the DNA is TGTGCCGTCCGGCAGGGTGCGGGGGGAGGCTACACCTTC.